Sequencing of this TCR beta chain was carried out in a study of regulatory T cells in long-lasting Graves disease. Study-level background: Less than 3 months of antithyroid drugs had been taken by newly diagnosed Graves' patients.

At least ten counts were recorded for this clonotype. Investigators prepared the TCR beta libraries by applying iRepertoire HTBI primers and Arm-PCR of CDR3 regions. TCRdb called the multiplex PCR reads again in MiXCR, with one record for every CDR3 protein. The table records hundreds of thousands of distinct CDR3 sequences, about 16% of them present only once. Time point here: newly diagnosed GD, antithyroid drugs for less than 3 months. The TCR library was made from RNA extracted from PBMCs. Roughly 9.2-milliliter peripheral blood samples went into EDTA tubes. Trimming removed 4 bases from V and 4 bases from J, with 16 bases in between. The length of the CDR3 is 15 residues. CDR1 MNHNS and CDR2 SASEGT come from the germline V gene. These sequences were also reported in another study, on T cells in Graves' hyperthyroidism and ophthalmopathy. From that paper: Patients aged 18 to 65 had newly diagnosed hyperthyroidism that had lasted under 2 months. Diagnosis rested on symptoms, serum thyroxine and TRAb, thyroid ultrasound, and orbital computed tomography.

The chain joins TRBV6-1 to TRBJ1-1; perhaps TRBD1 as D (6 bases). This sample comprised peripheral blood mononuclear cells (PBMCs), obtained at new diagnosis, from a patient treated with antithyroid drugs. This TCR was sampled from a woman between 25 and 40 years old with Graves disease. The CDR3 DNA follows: TGTGCCAGCAGTGCTATGGACAGTTCTTCCACTGAAGCTTTCTTT. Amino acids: CASSAMDSSSTEAFF.